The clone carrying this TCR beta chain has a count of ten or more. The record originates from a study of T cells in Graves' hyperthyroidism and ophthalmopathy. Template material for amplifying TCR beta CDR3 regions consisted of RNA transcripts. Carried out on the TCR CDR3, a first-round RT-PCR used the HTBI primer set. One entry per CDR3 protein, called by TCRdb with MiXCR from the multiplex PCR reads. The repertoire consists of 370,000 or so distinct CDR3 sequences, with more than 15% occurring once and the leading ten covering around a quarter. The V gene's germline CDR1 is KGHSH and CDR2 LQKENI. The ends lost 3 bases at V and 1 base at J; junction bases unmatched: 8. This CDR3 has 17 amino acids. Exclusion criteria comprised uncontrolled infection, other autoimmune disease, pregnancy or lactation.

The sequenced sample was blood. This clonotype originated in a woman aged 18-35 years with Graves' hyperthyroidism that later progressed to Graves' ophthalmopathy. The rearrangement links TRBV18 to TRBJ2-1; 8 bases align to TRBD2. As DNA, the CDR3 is TGTGCCAGCTCACCGGTTGCGGGAGGAGAGTCCTACAATGAGCAGTTCTTC. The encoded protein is CASSPVAGGESYNEQFF. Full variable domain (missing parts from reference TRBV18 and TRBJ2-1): NAGVMQNPRHLVRRRGQEARLRCSPMKGHSHVYWYRQLPEEGLKFMVYLQKENIIDESGMPKERFSAEFPKEGPSILRIQQVVRGDSAAYFCASSPVAGGESYNEQFFGPGTRLTVL.